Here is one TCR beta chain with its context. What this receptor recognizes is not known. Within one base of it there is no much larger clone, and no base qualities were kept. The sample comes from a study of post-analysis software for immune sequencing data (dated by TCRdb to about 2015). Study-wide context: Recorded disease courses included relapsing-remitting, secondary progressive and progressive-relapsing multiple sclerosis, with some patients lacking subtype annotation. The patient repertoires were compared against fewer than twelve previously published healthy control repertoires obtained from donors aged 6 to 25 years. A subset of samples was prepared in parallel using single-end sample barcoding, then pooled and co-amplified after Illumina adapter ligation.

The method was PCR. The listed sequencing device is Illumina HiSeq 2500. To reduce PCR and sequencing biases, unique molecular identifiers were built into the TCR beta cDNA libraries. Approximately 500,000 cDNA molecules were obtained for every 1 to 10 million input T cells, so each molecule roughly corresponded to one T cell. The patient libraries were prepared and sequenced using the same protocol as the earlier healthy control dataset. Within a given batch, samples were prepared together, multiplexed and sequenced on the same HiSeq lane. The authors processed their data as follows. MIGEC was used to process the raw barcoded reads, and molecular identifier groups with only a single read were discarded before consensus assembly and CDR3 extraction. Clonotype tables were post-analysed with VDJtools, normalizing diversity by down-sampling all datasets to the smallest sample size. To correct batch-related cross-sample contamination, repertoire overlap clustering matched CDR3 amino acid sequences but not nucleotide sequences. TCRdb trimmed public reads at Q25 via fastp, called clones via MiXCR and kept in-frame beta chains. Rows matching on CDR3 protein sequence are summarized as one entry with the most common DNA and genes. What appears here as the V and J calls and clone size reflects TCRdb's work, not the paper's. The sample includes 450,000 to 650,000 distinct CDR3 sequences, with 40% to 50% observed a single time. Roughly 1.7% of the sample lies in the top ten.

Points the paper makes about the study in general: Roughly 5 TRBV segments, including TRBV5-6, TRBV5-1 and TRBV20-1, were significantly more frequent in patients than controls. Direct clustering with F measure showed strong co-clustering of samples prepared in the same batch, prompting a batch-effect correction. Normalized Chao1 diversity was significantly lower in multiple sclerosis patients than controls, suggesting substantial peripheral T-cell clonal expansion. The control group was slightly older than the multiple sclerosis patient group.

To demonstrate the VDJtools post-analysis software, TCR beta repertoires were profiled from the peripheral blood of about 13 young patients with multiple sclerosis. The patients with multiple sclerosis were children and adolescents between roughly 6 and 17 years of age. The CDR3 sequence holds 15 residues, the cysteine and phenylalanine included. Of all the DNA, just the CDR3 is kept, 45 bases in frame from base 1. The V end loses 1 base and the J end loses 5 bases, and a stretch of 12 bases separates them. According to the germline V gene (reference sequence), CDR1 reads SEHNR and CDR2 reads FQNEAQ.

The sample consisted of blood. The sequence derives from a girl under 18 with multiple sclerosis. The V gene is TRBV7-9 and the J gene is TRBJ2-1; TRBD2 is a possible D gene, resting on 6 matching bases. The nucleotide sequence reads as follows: TGTGCCAGCAGCTTAGATCGGACGGGGGACAATGAGCAGTTCTTC. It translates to CASSLDRTGDNEQFF.